These 21 T cell receptor beta chains were sequenced from one sample in a study of shared clonotypes between healthy human individuals. The data were produced by immunoSEQ multiplex PCR, yet TCRdb's version contains in-frame clones alone and is incomplete. The sample shows some 1.5 million clones, 96% of them seen only once. Sequencing was carried out using naive CD4+ T cells sorted from blood. Subset defined: CD45RA+ positively selected. These receptors came from a young man in good health.

The CDR3 nucleotides are TGTGCCATCAGTGGGACAGGGGGTAATGAAAAACTGTTTTTT. Translating gives CAISGTGGNEKLFF. The chain carries TRBV10-3 and TRBJ1-4; 10 nucleotides agree with TRBD1. The CDR3 spans 14 residues. Germline values: CDR1 ENHRY, CDR2 SYGVKD. The V segment lost 4 bases and the J segment 4 bases; nucleotides outside the gene matches: 0.

The J gene is TRBJ2-7, the V gene TRBV10-3; maybe TRBD1 (5 bases). With 6 bases removed from V and 3 bases from J, the gap between germline ends came to 9 bases. This CDR3 is built from 12 residues. CDR1 is ENHRY, CDR2 SYGVKD, per germline. DNA of the CDR3: TGTGCCATCAGCAGACAGATCTACGAGCAGTACTTC. Residues: CAISRQIYEQYF.

This sequence joins TRBV18 and TRBJ1-1; no reliable D call. The CDR3 consists of 14 residues. The V gene's germline CDR1 is KGHSH and CDR2 LQKENI. The V end lost 4 bases, the J end lost 2 bases, and 11 bases lay between the germline ends. As DNA, the CDR3 is TGTGCCAGCTCACAAACCGGAATCAACACTGAAGCTTTCTTT. This encodes CASSQTGINTEAFF.

This chain links TRBV2 with TRBJ2-3; 9 bases map to TRBD2. CDR1 and CDR2 (germline): SNHLY, FYNNEI. Trimming took 5 bases from V and 5 from J; bases not matched to a gene: 5. The CDR3 contains 14 residues. CDR3 residues: CASSLAGDKDTQYF. The CDR3 coding sequence is TGTGCCAGCAGTTTAGCGGGAGATAAAGATACGCAGTATTTT.

This chain connects TRBV4-1 to TRBJ2-2; 9 bases are a match to TRBD2. This CDR3 contains 16 residues. Germline CDR1 MGHRA, CDR2 YSYEKL. V shed 0 bases and J 9 bases; nucleotides not matched to a gene: 8. This chain's CDR3 is CASSQDSTSGLRELFF. CDR3 DNA sequence: TGCGCCAGCAGCCAAGATAGCACTAGCGGGCTTCGGGAGCTGTTTTTT.

The V and J genes are TRBV7-8 and TRBJ2-3, with 9 nucleotides matching TRBD1. The V segment lost 1 base and the J segment 3 bases; nucleotides outside the gene matches: 2. This CDR3 contains 15 residues. The germline gives CDR1 SGHVS, CDR2 FQNEAQ. Here the CDR3 reads CASSLEGQGTDTQYF. For the CDR3, the DNA is TGTGCCAGCAGCTTAGAGGGACAGGGTACAGATACGCAGTATTTT.

The chain combines TRBV11-3 with TRBJ2-1, with 8 bases aligning to TRBD2. With V trimmed by 3 bases and J by 9 bases, 16 bases remained unmatched. CDR3 length equals 17 residues. Germline-derived CDR1 and CDR2 are SGHNT and YENEEA. The CDR3 reads CASSFQAGVSGMGEQFF. In DNA, the CDR3 is TGTGCCAGCAGCTTTCAGGCGGGGGTTAGCGGGATGGGTGAGCAGTTCTTC.

This chain joins TRBV19 and TRBJ2-4, with D tentatively TRBD1 (6 bases). Germline lookup yields CDR1 LNHDA and CDR2 SQIVND (reference sequence). V lost 7 bases, J lost 5 bases, and 15 bases lay in between. The CDR3 totals 14 residues. The CDR3 region is CASMKGVLENIQYF. CDR3 coding DNA: TGTGCCAGTATGAAGGGGGTGCTGGAAAACATTCAGTACTTC.

The V call is TRBV6-5, the J call TRBJ2-7; 8 bases line up with TRBD1. Germline values: CDR1 MNHEY, CDR2 SVGAGI. J gave up 6 bases and V 2 bases, and 12 bases lay outside the gene matches. The CDR3 runs 16 residues. CDR3 DNA: TGTGCCAGCAGTTACGCCAAATGGACAGGGCAGTCCGAGCAGTACTTC. Protein product: CASSYAKWTGQSEQYF.

The chain couples TRBV5-5 to TRBJ2-7, with TRBD2 matching 8 bases. V gave up 3 bases and J gave up 2 bases; unmatched junction bases: 1. This CDR3 comprises 13 residues. Germline V CDR1 and CDR2: SGHKS, YYEKEE (reference sequence). CDR3 nucleotides: TGTGCCAGCAGCTGGACTAGCACCTACGAGCAGTACTTC. This translates into CASSWTSTYEQYF.

The J gene is TRBJ1-3, the V gene TRBV5-1; D gene ambiguous. This CDR3 is built from 17 residues. Trimming took 6 bases from V and 0 from J, leaving 19 bases between them. Germline V gene sequence: CDR1 SGHRS, CDR2 YFSETQ. The CDR3: CASIHSRRRDSGNTIYF. In nucleotides, the CDR3 is TGCGCCAGCATACATTCGAGAAGACGGGACTCTGGAAACACCATATATTTT. Based on the CDR3 plus reference TRBV5-1 and TRBJ1-3, the full variable domain is KAGVTQTPRYLIKTRGQQVTLSCSPISGHRSVSWYQQTPGQGLQFLFEYFSETQRNKGNFPGRFSGRQFSNSRSEMNVSTLELGDSALYLCASIHSRRRDSGNTIYFGEGSWLTVV.

This chain links TRBV7-2 with TRBJ2-2, with unresolved D. CDR1 is SGHTA, CDR2 FQGNSA, per germline. The V end was cut by 4 bases, the J end by 4 bases, with 13 bases between. There are 15 residues in the CDR3. The CDR3 DNA follows: TGTGCCAGCAGCTCAGAGCCCTCGGGCACCGGGGAGCTGTTTTTT. Translated, it gives CASSSEPSGTGELFF.

The V and J genes are TRBV7-9 and TRBJ2-1; 10 bases map to TRBD1. Germline V gene data show CDR1 as SEHNR and CDR2 as FQNEAQ (reference sequence). Trimming took 1 base from V and 6 from J; bases not matched to a gene: 9. This CDR3 has 17 amino acids. CDR3 protein: CASSLGSRTGGFNEQFF. CDR3 nucleotides: TGTGCCAGCAGCTTAGGTTCGAGGACAGGGGGTTTCAATGAGCAGTTCTTC.

J is TRBJ2-3 and V is TRBV15; TRBD2 agrees at 9 bases. Germline V gene data show CDR1 as LNHNV and CDR2 as YYDKDF (reference sequence). The CDR3 length is 15 residues. After removal of 5 bases from V and 3 bases from J, the junction contained 6 bases not matched to a gene. The CDR3 DNA reads as TGTGCCACCAGCGGTAGCGGGAGACGAACAGATACGCAGTATTTT. As protein: CATSGSGRRTDTQYF.

This clone appeared a single time. This chain connects TRBV13 to TRBJ2-7; D not resolved. CDR1 is PRHDT, CDR2 FYEKMQ, per germline (reference sequence). This CDR3 is built from 13 residues. With 4 bases removed from V and 2 bases from J, the gap between germline ends came to 9 bases. CDR3 residues: CASSSDKAYEQYF. The CDR3 DNA reads as TGTGCCAGCAGCTCCGACAAGGCCTACGAGCAGTACTTC.

The chain links TRBV7-6 to TRBJ1-3; D remains ambiguous. Trimming removed 1 base from V and 0 bases from J, with 7 bases in between. The CDR3 extends over 15 amino acids. The germline CDR1 and CDR2 sequences are SGHVS and FNYEAQ. In DNA form, the CDR3 reads TGTGCCAGCAGCTTAGAGGCAGACTCTGGAAACACCATATATTTT. Amino acid sequence: CASSLEADSGNTIYF.

The gene calls are TRBV20-1 and TRBJ1-1; D may be TRBD1 (5 bases). The CDR3 runs 11 residues. Germline CDR1 reads DFQATT; CDR2 reads SNEGSKA (reference sequence). CDR3 amino acids: CRGGEGTEAFF. The CDR3 DNA follows: TGCAGGGGGGGGGAGGGGACTGAAGCTTTCTTT.

The chain couples TRBV7-3 to TRBJ1-1; D might be TRBD1 (6 bases). The germline gives CDR1 SGHTA, CDR2 FQGTGA. This CDR3 is 15 amino acids long. V lost 5 bases, J lost 3 bases, and 16 bases lay in between. CDR3 in amino acids: CASSPNEGVDTEAFF. The CDR3, as DNA: TGTGCCAGCAGCCCGAACGAGGGGGTCGACACTGAAGCTTTCTTT.

The chain recombines TRBV5-6 with TRBJ2-5; TRBD1 aligns across 10 bases. The CDR3 contains 15 residues. Germline V gene data show CDR1 as SGHDT and CDR2 as YYEEEE. The V segment lost 1 base and the J segment 5 bases; nucleotides outside the gene matches: 5. Here the CDR3 reads CASSLPGTGEETQYF. The CDR3 coding sequence is TGTGCCAGCAGCTTGCCCGGGACAGGGGAGGAGACCCAGTACTTC.

Concerning this clone: Other DNA sequences in the sample encode the same CDR3. V gene TRBV19 combines with J gene TRBJ2-4, with D possibly matching TRBD1 (6 bases). V was trimmed by 3 bases and J by 1 base, leaving 7 bases between them. Germline lookup yields CDR1 LNHDA and CDR2 SQIVND (reference sequence). The CDR3 length is 14 residues. This chain's CDR3 is CASSITGAKNIQYF. CDR3 sequence (DNA): TGTGCCAGTAGTATTACAGGGGCCAAAAACATTCAGTACTTC.

This chain links TRBV10-2 with TRBJ2-7; no reliable D call. V lost 5 bases and J 12 bases, leaving 14 bases between the germline ends. CDR3 size: 11 residues. Per germline, CDR1 WSHSY and CDR2 SAAADI. This chain's CDR3 is CASSSDGPGYF. The CDR3 DNA follows: TGCGCCAGCAGTTCCGACGGGCCCGGGTACTTC.